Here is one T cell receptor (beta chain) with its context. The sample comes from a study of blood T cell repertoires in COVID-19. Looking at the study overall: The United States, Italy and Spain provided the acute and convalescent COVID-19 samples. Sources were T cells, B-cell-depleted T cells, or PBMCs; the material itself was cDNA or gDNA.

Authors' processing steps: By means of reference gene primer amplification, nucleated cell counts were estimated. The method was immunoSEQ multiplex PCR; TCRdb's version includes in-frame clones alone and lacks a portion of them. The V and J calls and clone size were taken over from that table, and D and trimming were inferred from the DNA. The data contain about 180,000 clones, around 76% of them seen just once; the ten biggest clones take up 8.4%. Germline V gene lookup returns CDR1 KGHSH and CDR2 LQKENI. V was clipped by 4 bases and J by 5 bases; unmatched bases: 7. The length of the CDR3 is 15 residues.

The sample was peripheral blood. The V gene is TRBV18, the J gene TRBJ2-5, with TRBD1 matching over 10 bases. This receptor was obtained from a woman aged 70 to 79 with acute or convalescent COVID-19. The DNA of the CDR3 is TGTGCCAGCTCACTGACGACAGGGGGCAGGGAGACCCAGTACTTC. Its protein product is CASSLTTGGRETQYF.